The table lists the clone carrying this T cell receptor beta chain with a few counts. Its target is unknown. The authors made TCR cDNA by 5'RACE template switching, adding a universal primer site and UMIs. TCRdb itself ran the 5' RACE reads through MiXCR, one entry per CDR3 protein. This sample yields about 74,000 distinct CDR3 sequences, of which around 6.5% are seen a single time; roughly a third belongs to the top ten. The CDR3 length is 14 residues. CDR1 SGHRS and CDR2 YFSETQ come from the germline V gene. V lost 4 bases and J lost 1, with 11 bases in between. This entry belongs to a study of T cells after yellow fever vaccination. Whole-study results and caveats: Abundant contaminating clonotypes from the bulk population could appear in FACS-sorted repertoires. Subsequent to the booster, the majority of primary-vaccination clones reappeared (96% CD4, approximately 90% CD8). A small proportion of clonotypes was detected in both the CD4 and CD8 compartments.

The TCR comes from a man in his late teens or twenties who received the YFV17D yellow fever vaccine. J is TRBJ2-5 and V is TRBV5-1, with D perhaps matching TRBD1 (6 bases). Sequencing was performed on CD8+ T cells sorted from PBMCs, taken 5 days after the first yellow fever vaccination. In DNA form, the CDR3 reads TGCGCCAGCAGCGGAGCGACAGGCCAAGAGACCCAGTACTTC. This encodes CASSGATGQETQYF.